This T cell receptor beta chain was profiled in a study of blood T cells in healthy people across ages. CDR3 length: 14 residues. From germline, CDR1 is SEHNR and CDR2 FQNEAQ (reference sequence). This clonotype was seen more than once but under ten times. Total RNA, at least 5 micrograms per sample, was extracted from PBMCs. PCR was performed a second time for about 7 to 11 cycles using a sample-barcoded 5' primer and a J-beta primer mix. TCRdb analysed the 5' RACE reads with MiXCR anew, one entry per CDR3 protein. The table lists just under 550,000 distinct CDR3 sequences, about 24% of them singletons. These same records also appear under a second study, on T cells of mothers and their children.

This TCR came from a boy younger than 18 in good health. This chain connects TRBV7-9 to TRBJ2-5, with a weak D call TRBD2 (6 bases). The DNA end favors TRBJ2-1, so the J call may be wrong. The specimen sequenced was blood. The CDR3 DNA follows: TGTGCCAGCAGCGTTATCAGGAGGGCCGGTGAGCAGTTCTTC. Amino acid sequence: CASSVIRRAGEQFF.